This is a list of T cell receptor beta chains from one sample in a study of blood T cell repertoires in COVID-19. This table comes from immunoSEQ multiplex PCR, and its TCRdb copy is limited to in-frame clones, with some not included. The sample contains over 250,000 clones, around 90% of which appear only once. The material sequenced was peripheral blood. Receptors originate from a woman in her forties or fifties with COVID-19, enrolled during active disease. CDR3s include the opening cysteine and the closing phenylalanine or tryptophan. The D gene is left open where the match is weak. Not all rows give a size; the values are once, few, many and, for expanded clones, a class.

cdr3_aa cdr3_nt d_call j_call v_call clone_size
CASTPRTNTEAFF TGTGCCAGCACCCCACGTACAAACACTGAAGCTTTCTTT . TRBJ1-1 TRBV6-1 once
CASSIGQLNYGYTF TGTGCCAGTAGTATAGGACAGCTTAACTATGGCTACACCTTC . TRBJ1-2 TRBV19 .
CASSPGGPNTGELFF TGCGCCAGCAGTCCTGGCGGCCCGAACACCGGGGAGCTGTTTTTT . TRBJ2-2 TRBV10-1 .
CAISRTSGSSYEQYF TGTGCCATCAGTAGGACTAGCGGGAGTTCCTACGAGCAGTACTTC TRBD2 TRBJ2-7 TRBV10-3 .
CASSQMGTGTNTEAFF TGCGCCAGCAGCCAGATGGGGACAGGAACGAACACTGAAGCTTTCTTT TRBD1 TRBJ1-1 TRBV4-1 .
CASSQGQRNTEAFF TGTGCCAGCAGCCAAGGACAGCGGAACACTGAAGCTTTCTTT . TRBJ1-1 TRBV3-1/TRBV3-2 .
CAWSVSRNTEAFF TGTGCCTGGAGTGTTTCGCGAAACACTGAAGCTTTCTTT . TRBJ1-1 TRBV30 .
CASSSSPSSNEQFF TGCGCCAGCAGCTCGTCCCCTAGCAGCAATGAGCAGTTCTTC . TRBJ2-1 TRBV5-1 .
CASSEGTGIEKLFF TGTGCCAGCAGTGAGGGGACAGGGATTGAAAAACTGTTTTTT TRBD1 TRBJ1-4 TRBV2 once
CASQKEKGVYNEQFF TGTGCCAGCCAAAAGGAGAAAGGGGTCTACAATGAGCAGTTCTTC . TRBJ2-1 TRBV6-4 .
CASSQQGQSYEQYF TGCGCCAGCAGCCAACAAGGACAATCCTACGAGCAGTACTTC . TRBJ2-7 TRBV4-1 .
CASSQRQGAFEQFF TGTGCCAGCAGCCAGAGGCAGGGGGCGTTTGAGCAGTTCTTC TRBD1 TRBJ2-1 TRBV14 .
CASSGGWDRPLF TGTGCCAGCAGCGGAGGGTGGGACAGGCCCCTTTTT TRBD1 TRBJ1-4 TRBV3-1/TRBV3-2 .
CASSQRGANQPQHF TGTGCCAGCAGCCAAAGAGGCGCCAATCAGCCCCAGCATTTT . TRBJ1-5 TRBV3-1/TRBV3-2 .
CASSFGGYEQYF TGTGCCAGCAGTTTTGGGGGGTACGAGCAGTACTTC . TRBJ2-7 TRBV12-3/TRBV12-4 .
CAISDPGTSGPSYEQYF TGTGCCATCAGTGACCCCGGGACTAGCGGGCCATCCTACGAGCAGTACTTC TRBD2 TRBJ2-7 TRBV10-3 few
CASTRVGIPFTYEQYF TGTGCCAGCACCCGGGTAGGAATCCCCTTTACCTACGAGCAGTACTTC . TRBJ2-7 TRBV27 .
CASAPDRIMYGYTF TGTGCCAGCGCCCCGGACAGGATAATGTATGGCTACACCTTC TRBD1 TRBJ1-2 TRBV27 .
CASSPAGVTDTQYF TGTGCCAGCAGCCCGGCGGGTGTCACAGATACGCAGTATTTT . TRBJ2-3 TRBV6-5 .
CASSQGDRGTGNTIYF TGTGCCAGCAGCCAGGGGGACAGGGGGACTGGAAACACCATATATTTT TRBD1 TRBJ1-3 TRBV4-2 .
CASRIGSSNQPQHF TGTGCCAGCCGAATCGGGAGTAGCAATCAGCCCCAGCATTTT . TRBJ1-5 TRBV6-5 .
CASSQDLQAEQYF TGTGCCAGCAGCCAAGACTTGCAGGCTGAGCAGTACTTC . TRBJ2-7 TRBV14 .
CASSVAEIYNEQFF TGTGCCAGCAGTGTAGCGGAGATCTACAATGAGCAGTTCTTC . TRBJ2-1 TRBV2 .
CASSPSLAGMADTQYF TGTGCCAGCAGTCCATCACTAGCGGGAATGGCAGATACGCAGTATTTT TRBD2 TRBJ2-3 TRBV27 .
CSVSQGRDQPQHF TGCAGCGTTTCACAGGGGAGAGATCAGCCCCAGCATTTT TRBD1 TRBJ1-5 TRBV29-1 .
CASSTAGVAGGKQFF TGTGCCAGTAGTACAGCGGGGGTAGCGGGAGGAAAGCAGTTCTTC TRBD2 TRBJ2-1 TRBV19 .
CASRRSGQGGEQYF TGTGCCAGCAGGCGGTCGGGACAGGGGGGCGAGCAGTACTTC TRBD1 TRBJ2-7 TRBV6-5 .
CSVEDQGWSSGSVPYNEQFF TGCAGCGTTGAAGATCAAGGTTGGTCTAGCGGGAGTGTTCCCTACAATGAGCAGTTCTTC TRBD2 TRBJ2-1 TRBV29-1 .
CASSPLLGAAFF TGTGCCAGCAGCCCATTGTTGGGCGCGGCTTTCTTT . TRBJ1-1 TRBV3-1/TRBV3-2 once
CASRQGSGNTIYF TGTGCCAGCAGACAGGGCTCTGGAAACACCATATATTTT . TRBJ1-3 TRBV6-5 .
CASSIPRFYNEQFF TGTGCCAGTAGTATCCCTCGGTTTTACAATGAGCAGTTCTTC . TRBJ2-1 TRBV19 .
CASSHHGRGGPYNEQFF TGTGCCAGCAGCCACCACGGACGGGGGGGCCCCTACAATGAGCAGTTCTTC TRBD2 TRBJ2-1 TRBV3-1/TRBV3-2 .
CASSPLGQGQNQPQHF TGTGCCAGCAGCCCGTTGGGACAGGGCCAAAATCAGCCCCAGCATTTT TRBD1 TRBJ1-5 TRBV27 .
CATSGRATGELFF TGTGCCACCAGTGGGCGGGCCACCGGGGAGCTGTTTTTT . TRBJ2-2 TRBV24-1 .
CASSLSGGDYGYTF TGCGCCAGCAGCTTGTCCGGGGGGGACTATGGCTACACCTTC . TRBJ1-2 TRBV5-1 .
CASSILPGSNEKLFF TGCGCCAGCAGCATCTTGCCGGGGAGTAATGAAAAACTGTTTTTT . TRBJ1-4 TRBV5-1 .
CASSLAGPNTGELFF TGTGCCAGCAGTCTAGCGGGACCGAACACCGGGGAGCTGTTTTTT TRBD2 TRBJ2-2 TRBV2 .
CASSILRLGADTEAFF TGTGCCAGTAGTATCCTCAGATTAGGGGCGGACACTGAAGCTTTCTTT . TRBJ1-1 TRBV19 .
CASSPRDRGLNTEAFF TGTGCCAGCTCACCACGGGACAGGGGGCTGAACACTGAAGCTTTCTTT TRBD1 TRBJ1-1 TRBV18 .
CAWNRQRPTEAFF TGTGCCTGGAACCGACAGCGACCCACTGAAGCTTTCTTT . TRBJ1-1 TRBV30 .
CASSVEENTEAFF TGTGCCAGCAGTGTGGAGGAGAACACTGAAGCTTTCTTT . TRBJ1-1 TRBV2 .
CASSPGVHSGAGTEAFF TGTGCCAGCAGCCCGGGGGTTCACTCCGGGGCGGGCACTGAAGCTTTCTTT . TRBJ1-1 TRBV5-5 .
CASSQDGRAPYEQYF TGTGCCAGCAGCCAAGATGGGCGGGCCCCCTACGAGCAGTACTTC . TRBJ2-7 TRBV4-2 .
CASSEVTGNEQFF TGTGCCAGCAGTGAAGTAACGGGCAATGAGCAGTTCTTC . TRBJ2-1 TRBV6-1 .
CASGSQIGGTGELFF TGTGCTAGTGGTTCACAGATCGGGGGGACCGGGGAGCTGTTTTTT TRBD2 TRBJ2-2 TRBV12-5 .
CATSDYGRSDGYTF TGTGCCACCAGTGATTACGGGAGGTCGGATGGCTACACCTTC . TRBJ1-2 TRBV24-1 few
CASSDPDRGLTEAFF TGCGCCAGCAGTGACCCTGACAGGGGGCTCACTGAAGCTTTCTTT TRBD1 TRBJ1-1 TRBV10-1 .
CASSLGLAYEQYF TGTGCCAGCAGTTTAGGTCTAGCTTACGAGCAGTACTTC . TRBJ2-7 TRBV27 .
CASGTVTGANTGELFF TGTGCCAGCGGAACAGTGACGGGGGCGAACACCGGGGAGCTGTTTTTT . TRBJ2-2 TRBV2 .
CASRLTSGTGEQYF TGTGCCAGCAGGCTGACTAGCGGGACGGGTGAGCAGTACTTC TRBD2 TRBJ2-7 TRBV6-1 .
CASTWREGIYNEQFF TGCGCCAGCACTTGGCGGGAGGGCATCTACAATGAGCAGTTCTTC TRBD2 TRBJ2-1 TRBV5-1 .
CALGSSGDNEQFF TGTGCTCTAGGGTCTAGCGGGGACAATGAGCAGTTCTTC TRBD2 TRBJ2-1 TRBV6-5 .